The 18 T cell receptor beta chains below all came from one sample that was sequenced in a study of metastatic and nonmetastatic thyroid tumors. No patient had received any treatment before thyroid surgery. TCRdb re-called the PCR reads via MiXCR. The sample yields some 6,000 clones, about 25% seen once. The sequencing input was adjacent normal tissue. These receptors all stem from a male donor with papillary thyroid cancer or a benign thyroid nodule (not recorded which). Some clones in this sample may be carry-over from other donors' samples.

The V and J genes are TRBV20-1 and TRBJ2-1; 10 nucleotides match TRBD2. The CDR3 is 14 amino acids. Germline-derived CDR1 and CDR2 are DFQATT and SNEGSKA (reference sequence). With V trimmed by 0 bases and J by 9 bases, 5 bases remained unmatched. Written as DNA, the CDR3 is TGCAGTGCTAGAGACCTAGCGGGAGTTGTTGAGCAGTTCTTC. Protein sequence: CSARDLAGVVEQFF.

By proportion, this clone is medium-sized. A much larger clone lies a single base off, so this may be a read error. The chain is built from TRBV4-1 and TRBJ1-2; D gene ambiguous. The germline V gene has CDR1 MGHRA and CDR2 YSYEKL. This CDR3 region has 13 residues. The V end was cut by 4 bases, the J end by 1 base, with 7 bases between. The CDR3 coding sequence is TGCGCCAGCAGCCCTCTGGATAACTATGGCTACACCTTC. Its protein product is CASSPLDNYGYTF.

V usage is TRBV11-2 and J usage is TRBJ2-7; unclear D gene. The germline V gene has CDR1 SGHAT and CDR2 FQNNGV. The CDR3 is 14 residues long. V lost 4 bases to trimming and J lost 2 bases, with 12 bases between them. The DNA for the CDR3 is TGTGCCAGCAGCTCACGGACGGAAACCTACGAGCAGTACTTC. It encodes CASSSRTETYEQYF.

With respect to this clone: Because the CDR3 is missing its conserved closing phenylalanine or tryptophan, this is likely a read error. The genes are TRBV6-1 and TRBJ2-6; D ambiguous. Trimming shortened V by 5 bases and J by 0 bases, and 8 bases separated the two germline ends. The germline V gene has CDR1 MNHNS and CDR2 SASEGT. The CDR3 length is 15 residues. CDR3 protein: CASSFQDSGANVLTL. CDR3 bases: TGTGCCAGCAGTTTCCAGGACTCTGGGGCCAACGTCCTGACTTTA.

This clone appeared a few times. The chain couples TRBV4-2 to TRBJ2-1, with 8 bases fitting TRBD2. V shed 2 bases, J shed 2 bases, and the junction held 11 bases outside the gene matches. The CDR3 consists of 18 residues. CDR1 and CDR2 from the germline V gene are LGHNA and YNFKEQ. The CDR3: CASSQRAGGIYTYNEQFF. The CDR3 DNA is TGTGCCAGCAGCCAACGGGCGGGGGGAATTTATACCTACAATGAGCAGTTCTTC.

This clone is large. This chain links TRBV4-2 with TRBJ1-5; TRBD1 is a possible D gene (5 bases). In germline, CDR1 is LGHNA, CDR2 YNFKEQ. The V and J ends lost 2 bases and 3 bases respectively, with 14 bases between them. The CDR3 has 16 amino acids. The CDR3 region has the DNA TGTGCCAGCAGCCAATTTTTGACAGCCTCCAATCAGCCCCAGCATTTT. It translates to CASSQFLTASNQPQHF.

In nucleotides, the CDR3 is TGTGCCAGCAGTTACGACAGCGCAGCCTTCGAGCAGTACGTC. It encodes CASSYDSAAFEQYV. The chain is built from TRBV6-5 and TRBJ2-7; possible D gene TRBD1, 5 bases. Germline V lookup: CDR1 MNHEY, CDR2 SVGAGI. This CDR3 has 14 residues. Between the trimmed V and J ends, which lost 2 bases and 6 bases, there was a span of 14 bases.

This clone was observed a handful of times. This chain links TRBV6-1 with TRBJ2-7; D not resolved. Looked up from germline, CDR1 is MNHNS and CDR2 is SASEGT. V lost 1 base, J lost 2 bases, and 15 bases lay in between. The CDR3 sequence is 16 residues long. The DNA of the CDR3 is TGTGCCAGCAGTGAAGAGGGCAGTGGTTATACCTACGAGCAGTACTTC. The encoded protein is CASSEEGSGYTYEQYF.

This clone has a handful of counts. V is TRBV6-1 and J is TRBJ2-7; 13 bases agree with TRBD2. The V and J ends lost 5 bases and 6 bases, in that order; junction bases with no gene match: 10. The CDR3 has 16 amino acids. Germline V gives CDR1 MNHNS, CDR2 SASEGT. Here the CDR3 DNA reads TGTGCCAGCAGTCAAGGACTAGCGGGAGACGTGGTCGAGCAGTACTTC. Its protein is CASSQGLAGDVVEQYF.

The CDR3 DNA follows: TGCAGTGCTAGAGATGTTGACCGGACTAGCTACAATGAGCAGTTCTTC. Protein product: CSARDVDRTSYNEQFF. The chain joins TRBV20-1 to TRBJ2-1; 7 nucleotides align to TRBD2. Germline V lookup: CDR1 DFQATT, CDR2 SNEGSKA (reference sequence). CDR3 length: 16 amino acids. The junction had 8 bases not matched to a gene; V was cut back by 0 bases and J by 3 bases.

The chain has TRBV6-2 or TRBV6-3 and TRBJ1-6; D remains unclear. Germline assignment: CDR1 MNHEY and CDR2 SVGEGT. The CDR3 covers 14 residues. V was shortened by 0 bases and J by 9 bases, with 9 bases between the two germline ends. The CDR3 DNA is TGTGCCAGCAGTTACTCCGGGGTGGGTTCACCCCTCCACTTT. This translates into CASSYSGVGSPLHF.

The chain combines TRBV6-1 with TRBJ1-4, with 7 bases aligning to TRBD1. The junction had 12 bases not matched to a gene; V was cut back by 5 bases and J by 3 bases. Germline CDR1 is MNHNS and CDR2 is SASEGT. The CDR3 is made up of 17 amino acids. Here the CDR3 reads CASSSDRVDLANEKLFF. The CDR3 DNA follows: TGTGCCAGCAGTTCCGACAGGGTAGACCTGGCTAATGAAAAACTGTTTTTT.

There are many counts of this clone. At the DNA level, this CDR3 is encoded by other sequences in the same sample as well. The chain links TRBV6-1 to TRBJ1-2, with D uncertain. CDR1 MNHNS and CDR2 SASEGT come from the germline V gene. V gave up 6 bases and J gave up 3 bases, with 20 bases separating them. This CDR3 region has 16 residues. For the CDR3, the DNA is TGTGCCAGCAGGCCTTCAACGGTGCTATCACACTATGGCTACACCTTC. Translating gives CASRPSTVLSHYGYTF.

On this clone: This may come from a read error, since a much larger clone is one base off. This chain uses TRBV6-4 with TRBJ2-5, with 9 bases aligning to TRBD2. The CDR3 consists of 13 residues. V dropped 7 bases and J dropped 3; count of bases not matched to a gene: 3. Per the germline V gene, CDR1 is MRHNA and CDR2 is SNTAGT. For the CDR3, the DNA is TGTGCCAGCATTGCTAGCGGGGAAGAGACCCAGTACTTC. Amino acids: CASIASGEETQYF.

By its share, this clone is medium-sized. This sequence joins TRBV27 and TRBJ2-5, with 7 positions matching TRBD1. This CDR3 has 17 residues. With 3 bases clipped from V and 1 base from J, the junction kept 11 bases outside the gene matches. Germline V gives CDR1 MNHEY, CDR2 SMNVEV (reference sequence). CDR3 nucleotides: TGTGCCAGCAGTTTCTGGTTTGGGGCAGGGGGCCAAGAGACCCAGTACTTC. Protein product: CASSFWFGAGGQETQYF.

This clone appeared a few times. The junction departs from the called germline gene at one end, perhaps through a read error. Written as DNA, the CDR3 is TGTGCCAGTACAGGGGGGGGAGGCTACGCCTTC. It encodes CASTGGGGYAF. The gene calls are TRBV6-1 and TRBJ1-2; 8 nucleotides line up with TRBD1. Germline lookup yields CDR1 MNHNS and CDR2 SASEGT. The CDR3 is 11 residues long.

By its share, this clone is medium-sized (0.01 to 0.1%). Here the CDR3 reads CSAPASGNFGNEQFF. Written as DNA, the CDR3 is TGCAGTGCTCCCGCTAGCGGGAATTTCGGCAATGAGCAGTTCTTC. The chain carries TRBV20-1 and TRBJ2-1; 9 bases line up with TRBD2. The CDR3 length is 15 residues. CDR1 and CDR2 (germline): DFQATT, SNEGSKA (reference sequence). J gave up 6 bases and V 5 bases, and 11 bases lay outside the gene matches.

This clone came up many times. This chain joins TRBV6-1 and TRBJ1-5; D not certain. The length of the CDR3 is 14 residues. CDR1 is MNHNS, CDR2 SASEGT, per germline. V was shortened by 4 bases and J by 5 bases, with 12 bases between the two germline ends. The CDR3 DNA reads as TGTGCCAGCAGTGTTCGAGGGCTCGATCAGCCCCAGCATTTT. This codes for CASSVRGLDQPQHF.